This TCR beta chain was recorded in a study of blood T cells in healthy people across ages. Study-level points and caveats: Possibly confounding the expanded clonotype changes was the fact that donor CMV status was unknown. Because sorting was not performed, PBMCs prevented conclusive naive versus antigen-experienced comparison. The fall in TCR beta diversity per million T cells was roughly linear with age.

With regard to this clonotype: Antigen unknown.

Primers used in a second PCR of roughly 6 to 12 cycles were a sample-barcoded 5' primer and a J-beta primer mix. TCRdb processed the 5' RACE reads anew with MiXCR; each CDR3 protein has one entry. The data contain 800,000 to 1,300,000 distinct CDR3 sequences, roughly a quarter of them seen just once; the ten biggest clones take up approximately 0.75%. A further study also used this sample, focusing on T cells of mothers and their children. According to that study: Slightly higher, non-significant overlap characterized related mother-child pairs relative to unrelated pairs.

The sample comprised blood. The TCR comes from a girl aged 2-10 years in good health.

CDR3 sequence reads: CASSPGTTMETQYF. For the CDR3, the DNA is TGTGCCAGCAGCCCCGGGACGACGATGGAGACCCAGTACTTC. This chain links TRBV12-3 or TRBV12-4 with TRBJ2-5; perhaps D is TRBD1 or TRBD2 (5 bases each). This CDR3 has 14 residues. The ends were cut back, 6 bases at V and 5 bases at J, with 16 bases in the middle.